The next 14 T cell receptor beta chains were all read from a single sample in a study of shared clonotypes between healthy human individuals. TCRdb's copy holds only in-frame clones and misses some; the assay was immunoSEQ multiplex PCR. This sample has some 1 million clones, with about 75% found just once. The material sequenced was memory CD4+ T cells sorted from blood. Documented subset: CD45RA-negative fraction. These receptors originate from a man aged 18 to 35 in good health.

The chain recombines TRBV13 with TRBJ2-2; D call uncertain. V was shortened by 2 bases and J by 1 base, with 8 bases between the two germline ends. The CDR3 is 15 residues long. Looked up from germline, CDR1 is PRHDT and CDR2 is FYEKMQ (reference sequence). For the CDR3, the DNA is TGTGCCAGCAGCTTACTTTCTGGGAACACCGGGGAGCTGTTTTTT. Translation: CASSLLSGNTGELFF.

The sample holds many counts of this clone. The chain uses TRBV7-6 and TRBJ2-1, with TRBD2 matching over 8 bases. Germline V gene sequence: CDR1 SGHVS, CDR2 FNYEAQ. V dropped 5 bases and J dropped 3; count of bases not matched to a gene: 9. The CDR3 sequence is 16 residues long. CDR3 bases: TGTGCCAGCAGCGAAATAGCGGGGCCGGTCTACAATGAGCAGTTCTTC. It specifies CASSEIAGPVYNEQFF.

The table lists this clone with many counts. The junction and the germline gene differ at one end; a read error may be behind it. The chain couples TRBV18 to TRBJ2-7; D unresolved. The CDR3 sequence is 11 residues long. The germline V gene encodes CDR1 KGHSH and CDR2 LQKENI. In nucleotides, the CDR3 is TGTGCCAGCTCTACCTCCCACGAGCAGTACTTC. The encoded protein is CASSTSHEQYF.

This clone has a single count. The chain couples TRBV6-1 to TRBJ1-2; no reliable D call. The CDR3 length is 13 residues. The germline V gene encodes CDR1 MNHNS and CDR2 SASEGT. Between the trimmed V and J ends, which lost 2 bases and 2 bases, there was a span of 6 bases. The CDR3 region is CASSEWLNYGYTF. In nucleotides, the CDR3 is TGTGCCAGCAGTGAATGGTTGAACTATGGCTACACCTTC.

This chain connects TRBV6-1 to TRBJ2-3; D is undetermined. Looked up from germline, CDR1 is MNHNS and CDR2 is SASEGT. This CDR3 has 12 amino acids. V lost 8 bases, J lost 1 base, and 7 bases lay in between. CDR3 in DNA: TGTGCCAGCCGACACCGCACAGATACGCAGTATTTT. It yields the protein CASRHRTDTQYF.

The chain couples TRBV2 to TRBJ2-3; D call uncertain. The V and J ends lost 8 bases and 0 bases respectively, with 6 bases between them. Per germline, CDR1 SNHLY and CDR2 FYNNEI. The CDR3 extends over 12 amino acids. The DNA for the CDR3 is TGTGCCAGCGGATACAGCACAGATACGCAGTATTTT. It is translated as CASGYSTDTQYF.

The V and J genes are TRBV7-9 and TRBJ1-2, with D maybe TRBD1 (5 bases). Per germline, CDR1 SEHNR and CDR2 FQNEAQ (reference sequence). CDR3 length: 15 residues. Trimming took off 4 bases at V and 4 bases at J, with 16 bases between the two ends. This chain's CDR3 is CASSSLGGASYGYTF. The CDR3 DNA sequence: TGTGCCAGCAGCTCCCTTGGAGGGGCTTCCTATGGCTACACCTTC.

This chain joins TRBV5-4 and TRBJ2-1; D not certain. Germline lookup yields CDR1 SGHNT and CDR2 YYREEE (reference sequence). Between the trimmed V and J ends, which lost 0 bases and 0 bases, there was a span of 7 bases. There are 15 residues in the CDR3. The CDR3 loop is CASSLGRVSYNEQFF. The CDR3 nucleotides read TGTGCCAGCAGCTTGGGACGGGTCTCCTACAATGAGCAGTTCTTC.

The chain combines TRBV18 with TRBJ1-4; D unclear. The CDR3 totals 15 residues. Germline CDR1 reads KGHSH; CDR2 reads LQKENI. V was pared by 3 bases and J by 4 bases, with 12 bases between. This CDR3 is CASSPGGSNNEKLFF. The CDR3 DNA sequence: TGTGCCAGCTCACCCGGAGGCAGTAATAATGAAAAACTGTTTTTT.

This clone has just a few counts. The chain employs TRBV27 and TRBJ2-1; a possible D gene is TRBD2 (5 bases). Germline values: CDR1 MNHEY, CDR2 SMNVEV (reference sequence). The CDR3 has 11 amino acids. The V end was cut by 5 bases, the J end by 9 bases, with 8 bases between. CDR3 DNA sequence: TGTGCCAGCAGTAGGGAGTTTGAGCAGTTCTTC. Its translation is CASSREFEQFF.

The chain links TRBV5-1 to TRBJ2-3, with 10 nucleotides matching TRBD2. In germline, CDR1 is SGHRS, CDR2 YFSETQ. There are 16 residues in the CDR3. V was pared by 5 bases and J by 2 bases, with 8 bases of the junction left unmatched. CDR3 nucleotides: TGCGCCAGCAGTAGAGTTAGCGGGGGGACCACAGATACGCAGTATTTT. This encodes CASSRVSGGTTDTQYF.

This chain connects TRBV10-3 to TRBJ2-7, with TRBD2 matching over 10 bases. The CDR3 covers 12 residues. CDR1 and CDR2 (germline): ENHRY, SYGVKD. The junction had 5 bases not matched to a gene; V was cut back by 9 bases and J by 6 bases. The CDR3 nucleotides read TGTGCCATAGCGGGGGGGCCTAGCGAGCAGTACTTC. Its translation: CAIAGGPSEQYF.

The V gene is TRBV5-8, the J gene TRBJ1-1; TRBD1 matches 11 bases. J was trimmed by 5 bases and V by 3 bases; bases with no gene match: 3. CDR3 length: 14 amino acids. The V gene's germline CDR1 is SGHTS and CDR2 YDEGEE. CDR3 DNA: TGTGCCAGCAGCTGGACAGGGGGCGCAACTGAAGCTTTCTTT. Translated, it gives CASSWTGGATEAFF.

The rearrangement links TRBV5-1 to TRBJ2-5; the D is unclear. The tail of the sequence fits TRBJ2-7 better, so the J call may be wrong. Germline assignment: CDR1 SGHRS and CDR2 YFSETQ. The CDR3 has 15 residues. The CDR3 DNA is TGCGCCAGCAGCTTGTCAGGATTAAGCTCCTACGAGCAGTACTTC. Its translation is CASSLSGLSSYEQYF.